This T cell receptor (beta chain) appears in the sequencing data of a study of T cell responses to AZD1222 COVID-19 vaccine. Study outcomes and limitations: At baseline, seropositivity was found in only six or seven AZD1222 recipients. Compared with day 0, the breadth and depth of the Spike-specific TCR repertoire rose significantly after two doses of AZD1222. Vaccine-related CD4 TCRs covered spike, predominating at 160-218 and 743-854.

TCRdb's copy holds only in-frame clones and misses some; the assay was immunoSEQ multiplex PCR. The sample holds more than 95,000 clones, about 90% seen once. The CDR3 extends over 17 amino acids. Per the germline V gene, CDR1 is MDHEN and CDR2 is SYDVKM. J lost 9 bases, V lost 4 bases, and 15 bases had no gene match. In its sample, this clone was seen a few times. What it binds is not known. This sequence joins TRBV28 and TRBJ1-4; 9 nucleotides line up with TRBD1. The material sequenced was peripheral blood, taken on day 0 of AZD1222 vaccination. This sequence originates from an adult in good health. The CDR3 reads CASSSGTGPAVMKKLFF. CDR3 nucleotides: TGTGCCAGCAGTTCCGGGACAGGGCCTGCGGTTATGAAAAAACTGTTTTTT.